This is a list of T cell receptor beta chains from one sample in a study of blood T cell repertoires in COVID-19. Sequencing was performed with immunoSEQ multiplex PCR; in TCRdb, only in-frame clones are kept and a portion is missing. Of 50,000 to 75,000 clones in the sample, 70% to 80% are singletons; the top ten hold roughly half. The sequenced material came from peripheral blood. Source of these receptors: a woman older than 75 with acute or convalescent COVID-19. Both conserved end residues are part of each CDR3. A D gene is named only where the DNA matches it firmly. Some rows have no size entry. The others give once, few or many, or a class for an expanded clone.

clone size,V gene,D gene,CDR3 length,J gene,CDR3 DNA,CDR3 protein
.,TRBV5-1,.,14,TRBJ1-4,TGCGCCAGCAGCTTGGGGGGGCTGAATGAAAAACTGTTTTTT,CASSLGGLNEKLFF
.,TRBV5-1,.,15,TRBJ2-2,TGCGCCAGCAGCTTGACAGCGGAGGGCACCGGGGAGCTGTTTTTT,CASSLTAEGTGELFF
many,TRBV29-1,TRBD1,14,TRBJ1-1,TGCAGCGTTGACAGCGGGACAGGGGGCACTGAAGCTTTCTTT,CSVDSGTGGTEAFF
.,TRBV29-1,.,16,TRBJ2-1,TGCAGCGTTGAGACTTATCTAGCGTCCTCCTACAATGAGCAGTTCTTC,CSVETYLASSYNEQFF
.,TRBV27,TRBD2,14,TRBJ2-7,TGTGCCAGCAGTAGACTAGCGGGAGCTCACGAGCAGTACTTC,CASSRLAGAHEQYF
once,TRBV5-1,.,13,TRBJ1-2,TGCGCCAGCAGCTCCCAACAGGCCGATGGCTACACCTTC,CASSSQQADGYTF
few,TRBV5-1,.,14,TRBJ1-2,TGCGCCAGCAGCTCAGGCCCTCCTAACTATGGCTACACCTTC,CASSSGPPNYGYTF
.,TRBV10-3,.,13,TRBJ1-6,TGTGCCATCAGTGAGTCTACAACTTCACCCCTCCACTTT,CAISESTTSPLHF
few,TRBV2,TRBD1,18,TRBJ1-4,TGTGCCAGCAGTGAAGCCTTCTGGACAGGGGGCACTAATGAAAAACTGTTTTTT,CASSEAFWTGGTNEKLFF
.,TRBV18,TRBD1,18,TRBJ2-6,TGTGCCAGCTCACCACAAGGACAGGGGGCGGTAGGGGCCAACGTCCTGACTTTC,CASSPQGQGAVGANVLTF
.,TRBV2,.,13,TRBJ2-7,TGTGCCAGCAGAGAGACAGGCAGATACGAGCAGTACTTC,CASRETGRYEQYF
.,TRBV6-6,.,14,TRBJ1-1,TGTGCCAGCAGAACGGAGGGGTCCCAAACTGAAGCTTTCTTT,CASRTEGSQTEAFF
.,TRBV27,TRBD1,15,TRBJ2-3,TGTGCCAGCAGTAGTGGACAGGGTTACACAGATACGCAGTATTTT,CASSSGQGYTDTQYF
.,TRBV11-2,.,12,TRBJ1-1,TGTGCCAGCAGCCCTGGGAGCTCGGAAGCTTTCTTT,CASSPGSSEAFF
.,TRBV7-9,TRBD2,14,TRBJ2-4,TGTGCCAGCAGCCTAGCGGGAGGTGGAAACATTCAGTACTTC,CASSLAGGGNIQYF
.,TRBV2,.,14,TRBJ1-1,TGTGCCAGCAGTGACTCAGGGGCGGGCACTGAAGCTTTCTTT,CASSDSGAGTEAFF
.,TRBV7-3,.,13,TRBJ2-5,TGTGCCAGCAGCTTAAGGAGGCAAGAGACCCAGTACTTC,CASSLRRQETQYF
once,TRBV7-2,TRBD1,16,TRBJ2-1,TGTGCCAGCAGCTCAATAGGGGGACAGACTCTCAGGGAGCAGTTCTTC,CASSSIGGQTLREQFF
few,TRBV24-1,TRBD2,14,TRBJ2-3,TGTGCCACCAATGCAGGGAGGGGAGCAGATACGCAGTATTTT,CATNAGRGADTQYF
.,TRBV19,TRBD2,15,TRBJ2-1,TGTGCCAGTAGTGCTGTAGCGGGACCCCACAATGAGCAGTTCTTC,CASSAVAGPHNEQFF
.,TRBV7-9,.,15,TRBJ2-5,TGTGCCAGCAGCTTGCTGGGCGGGAAAGAAGAGACCCAGTACTTC,CASSLLGGKEETQYF
.,TRBV2,TRBD1,13,TRBJ1-2,TGTGCCAGCAGTGACGGACAGGGCTATGGCTACACCTTC,CASSDGQGYGYTF
.,TRBV28,.,14,TRBJ1-2,TGTGCCAGCAGTTCCTATGGACAGAACTATGGCTACACCTTC,CASSSYGQNYGYTF
.,TRBV6-2/TRBV6-3,TRBD1,16,TRBJ1-1,TGTGCCAGCAGTCACCGGGACAGGGGCCCTAACACTGAAGCTTTCTTT,CASSHRDRGPNTEAFF